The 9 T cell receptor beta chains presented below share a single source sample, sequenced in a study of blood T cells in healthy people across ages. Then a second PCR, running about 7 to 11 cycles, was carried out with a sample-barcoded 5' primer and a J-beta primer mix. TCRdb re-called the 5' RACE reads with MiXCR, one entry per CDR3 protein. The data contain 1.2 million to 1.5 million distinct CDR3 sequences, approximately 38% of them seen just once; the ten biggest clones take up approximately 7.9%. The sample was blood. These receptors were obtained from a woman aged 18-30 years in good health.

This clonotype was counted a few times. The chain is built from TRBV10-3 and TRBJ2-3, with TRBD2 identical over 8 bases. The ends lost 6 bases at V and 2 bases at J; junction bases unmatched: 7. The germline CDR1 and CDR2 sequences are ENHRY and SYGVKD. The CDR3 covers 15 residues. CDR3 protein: CAISGSGGYTDTQYF. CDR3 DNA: TGTGCCATCAGCGGAAGCGGGGGATACACAGATACGCAGTATTTT.

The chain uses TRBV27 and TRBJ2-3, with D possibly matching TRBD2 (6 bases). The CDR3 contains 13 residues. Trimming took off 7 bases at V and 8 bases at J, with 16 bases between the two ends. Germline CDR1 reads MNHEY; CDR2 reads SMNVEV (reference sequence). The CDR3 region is CASNLPGGGTQYF. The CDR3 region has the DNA TGTGCCAGCAACCTCCCCGGGGGAGGTACGCAGTATTTT.

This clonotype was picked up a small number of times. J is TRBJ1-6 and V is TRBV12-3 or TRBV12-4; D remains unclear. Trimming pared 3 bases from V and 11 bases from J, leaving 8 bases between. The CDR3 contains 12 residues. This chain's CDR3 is CASSFNTTPLHF. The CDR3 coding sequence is TGTGCCAGCAGTTTCAATACTACACCCCTCCACTTT.

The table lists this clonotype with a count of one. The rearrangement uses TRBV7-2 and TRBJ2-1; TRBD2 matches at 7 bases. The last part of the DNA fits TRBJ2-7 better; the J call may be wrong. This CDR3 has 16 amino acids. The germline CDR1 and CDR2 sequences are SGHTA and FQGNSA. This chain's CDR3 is CASSLGGLVAYNEQYF. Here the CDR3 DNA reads TGTGCCAGCAGCTTAGGAGGACTAGTTGCCTACAATGAGCAGTACTTC.

CDR3 region: CASSQDRGGGGGYTF. CDR3 nucleotides: TGCGCCAGCAGCCAAGACCGAGGCGGGGGCGGTGGCTACACCTTC. This chain uses TRBV4-1 with TRBJ1-2; a weak D match, TRBD1 (6 bases). Trimming took 0 bases from V and 7 from J, leaving 15 bases between them. Germline V lookup: CDR1 MGHRA, CDR2 YSYEKL. The CDR3 totals 15 residues.

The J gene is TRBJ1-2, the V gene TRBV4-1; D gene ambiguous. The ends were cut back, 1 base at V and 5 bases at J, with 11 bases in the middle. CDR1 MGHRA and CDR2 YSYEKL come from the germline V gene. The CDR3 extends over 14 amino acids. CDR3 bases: TGCGCCAGCAGCCAAGTGGCGGAGTTATATGGCTACACCTTC. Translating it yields CASSQVAELYGYTF.

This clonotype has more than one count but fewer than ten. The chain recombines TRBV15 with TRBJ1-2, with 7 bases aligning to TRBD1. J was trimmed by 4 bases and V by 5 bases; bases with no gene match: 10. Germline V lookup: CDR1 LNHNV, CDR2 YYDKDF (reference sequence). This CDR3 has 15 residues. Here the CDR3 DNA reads TGTGCCACCAGCGATGACAGGGTAGCAGCCTATGGCTACACCTTC. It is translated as CATSDDRVAAYGYTF.

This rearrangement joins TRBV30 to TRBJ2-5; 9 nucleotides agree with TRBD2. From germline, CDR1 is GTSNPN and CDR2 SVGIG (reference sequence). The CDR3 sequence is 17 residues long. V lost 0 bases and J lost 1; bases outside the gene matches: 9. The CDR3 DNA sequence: TGTGCCTGGAGTGTACTCTCGCGGGAGGGCCCCCAAGAGACCCAGTACTTC. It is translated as CAWSVLSREGPQETQYF.

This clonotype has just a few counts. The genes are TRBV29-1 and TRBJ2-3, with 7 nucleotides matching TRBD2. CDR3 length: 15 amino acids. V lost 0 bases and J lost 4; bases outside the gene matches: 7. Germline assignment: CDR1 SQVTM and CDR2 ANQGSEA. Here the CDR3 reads CSVEDQWGGADTQYF. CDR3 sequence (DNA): TGCAGCGTTGAAGATCAGTGGGGGGGGGCAGATACGCAGTATTTT.